One and the same sample provided the 24 T cell receptor beta chains below, sequenced in a study of cytomegalovirus exposure and HLA in healthy donors. Profiling relied on immunoSEQ multiplex PCR, and the TCRdb table lists in-frame clones only, not all of them. The data show 150,000 to 200,000 clones, about four fifths seen once. The sequencing sample was made of PBMCs. The receptors were sampled from a woman under 30 in good health and CMV-seropositive.

V and J are TRBV4-1 and TRBJ2-5, with D perhaps TRBD2 (6 bases). Trimming took 1 base from V and 2 from J, leaving 17 bases between them. Germline V gives CDR1 MGHRA, CDR2 YSYEKL. The CDR3 is made up of 17 amino acids. The CDR3 loop reads CASSQGVAVGSQETQYF. CDR3 bases: TGCGCCAGCAGCCAAGGCGTAGCGGTGGGCTCGCAAGAGACCCAGTACTTC.

This rearrangement joins TRBV14 to TRBJ2-4, with a possible D match to TRBD1 (6 bases). Germline CDR1 is SGHDN and CDR2 is FVKESK. Trimming cost V 2 bases and J 9 bases, with 14 bases left between them. The CDR3 contains 14 residues. The CDR3: CASSQRQGNTIQYF. The CDR3 region has the DNA TGTGCCAGCAGCCAAAGGCAGGGGAATACCATTCAGTACTTC.

V is TRBV2 and J is TRBJ1-5, with no clear D. Germline CDR1 SNHLY, CDR2 FYNNEI. The CDR3 sequence is 12 residues long. The V gene lost 10 bases and the J gene lost 6 bases, with 13 bases spanning the gap. This CDR3 reads CATRRLSQPQHF. The CDR3 nucleotides read TGTGCCACGCGGCGTCTGAGTCAGCCCCAGCATTTT.

This rearrangement joins TRBV7-8 to TRBJ2-1; D gene uncertain. The CDR3 length is 17 residues. Germline V gene sequence: CDR1 SGHVS, CDR2 FQNEAQ. Trimming removed 1 base at V and 6 bases at J, with 19 bases between. In nucleotides, the CDR3 is TGTGCCAGCAGCTTAGTTCGATCCCAGCGCTCGGGCAATGAGCAGTTCTTC. This encodes CASSLVRSQRSGNEQFF.

This sequence joins TRBV6-6 and TRBJ1-2, with D maybe TRBD1 (6 bases). Germline lookup yields CDR1 MNHNY and CDR2 SVGAGI (reference sequence). V shed 7 bases and J shed 8 bases, with 11 bases lying between them. The CDR3 is 11 amino acids. As DNA, the CDR3 is TGTGCCAGCATCCAGGGGAACGGCTACACCTTC. It codes for CASIQGNGYTF.

V and J are TRBV18 and TRBJ2-2; D uncertain. The CDR3 has 13 residues. Germline CDR1 KGHSH, CDR2 LQKENI. V was cut by 4 bases and J by 4 bases, with 7 bases left in between. CDR3 nucleotides: TGTGCCAGCTCACAGACGGGCACCGGGGAGCTGTTTTTT. Translation gives CASSQTGTGELFF.

The chain links TRBV5-4 to TRBJ2-7; tentative D call: TRBD1 (6 bases). Trimming stripped 4 bases from V and 3 bases from J, with 20 bases between. This CDR3 comprises 16 residues. Per the germline V gene, CDR1 is SGHNT and CDR2 is YYREEE (reference sequence). CDR3 loop: CASSSSERTDHYEQYF. CDR3 nucleotide sequence: TGTGCCAGCAGCAGCTCCGAACGGACAGATCACTACGAGCAGTACTTC.

This chain connects TRBV6-5 to TRBJ1-1; D might be TRBD1 (6 bases). The CDR3 extends over 13 amino acids. Germline CDR1 is MNHEY and CDR2 is SVGAGI. Trimming removed 7 bases from V and 1 base from J, with 10 bases in between. The CDR3 sequence: CASTRTENTEAFF. For the CDR3, the DNA is TGTGCCAGCACCCGGACAGAGAACACTGAAGCTTTCTTT.

The rearrangement uses TRBV29-1 and TRBJ2-1; D might be TRBD2 (5 bases). The CDR3 extends over 15 amino acids. Trimming shortened V by 4 bases and J by 7 bases, and 20 bases separated the two germline ends. CDR1 and CDR2 (germline): SQVTM, ANQGSEA. CDR3 residues: CSVGAPQIRGNEQFF. CDR3 DNA: TGCAGCGTTGGGGCCCCCCAAATCAGAGGGAATGAGCAGTTCTTC.

Only a few counts were recorded for this clone. The V call is TRBV7-8, the J call TRBJ2-5; D is ambiguous. The CDR3 covers 14 residues. The V end was cut by 6 bases, the J end by 2 bases, with 13 bases between. Germline assignment: CDR1 SGHVS and CDR2 FQNEAQ. The CDR3 region is CASSETTVQETQYF. CDR3 in DNA: TGTGCCAGCAGTGAGACAACCGTACAAGAGACCCAGTACTTC.

The rearrangement joins TRBV25-1 to TRBJ1-2; tentative D call: TRBD1 (6 bases). Germline V gives CDR1 MGHDK, CDR2 SYGVNS. The CDR3 loop spans 11 amino acids. V gave up 4 bases and J gave up 7 bases, with 7 bases separating them. The CDR3 loop reads CASSGGRGYTF. As DNA, the CDR3 is TGTGCCAGCAGTGGGGGGCGTGGCTACACCTTC.

The V gene is TRBV6-1, the J gene TRBJ1-5; 7 bases map to TRBD1. The CDR3 totals 14 residues. V was pared by 8 bases and J by 2 bases, with 6 bases of the junction left unmatched. Per the germline V gene, CDR1 is MNHNS and CDR2 is SASEGT. CDR3 sequence reads: CASATGAGNQPQHF. The DNA for the CDR3 is TGTGCCAGCGCTACAGGGGCGGGCAATCAGCCCCAGCATTTT.

This clone was detected once. The gene calls are TRBV7-6 and TRBJ2-1; a weak D match, TRBD1 (5 bases). The CDR3 loop spans 16 amino acids. Per the germline V gene, CDR1 is SGHVS and CDR2 is FNYEAQ. Trimming removed 4 bases from V and 1 base from J, with 14 bases in between. CDR3 bases: TGTGCCAGCAGCTCGCAGGGTTTGTCTTCCTACAATGAGCAGTTCTTC. It codes for CASSSQGLSSYNEQFF.

This chain uses TRBV6-8 with TRBJ2-4, with TRBD1 as a possible D gene (8 bases). The CDR3 runs 12 residues. Between the trimmed V and J ends, which lost 6 bases and 11 bases, there was a span of 14 bases. Germline CDR1 MNHGY, CDR2 SAAAGT. CDR3 in amino acids: CASRHRGGVQYF. CDR3 nucleotide sequence: TGTGCCAGCAGACACAGGGGGGGAGTTCAGTACTTC.

J is TRBJ2-3 and V is TRBV27; the match to TRBD2 covers 8 bases. CDR1 is MNHEY and CDR2 is SMNVEV in the germline V gene (reference sequence). This CDR3 spans 15 amino acids. The trim removed 2 bases at V and 1 base at J, leaving 2 bases unmatched. The CDR3 bases are TGTGCCAGCAGTTTAAGCGGGGGACGCACAGATACGCAGTATTTT. It encodes CASSLSGGRTDTQYF.

The chain employs TRBV7-2 and TRBJ1-1; a possible D gene is TRBD1 (5 bases). The CDR3 has 15 amino acids. The V end lost 3 bases, the J end lost 6 bases, and 17 bases lay between the germline ends. Per germline, CDR1 SGHTA and CDR2 FQGNSA. CDR3 sequence (DNA): TGTGCCAGCAGCTTCTATCCGGGGGAAAGCGCTGAAGCTTTCTTT. The encoded protein is CASSFYPGESAEAFF.

The chain carries TRBV7-8 and TRBJ2-3; TRBD2 matches at 11 bases. V lost 0 bases to trimming and J lost 6 bases; unmatched junction nucleotides: 8. This CDR3 has 17 amino acids. From germline, CDR1 is SGHVS and CDR2 FQNEAQ. CDR3 coding DNA: TGTGCCAGCAGCTTAGCGCAGTCTAGCGGGGGGATCGATACGCAGTATTTT. It is translated as CASSLAQSSGGIDTQYF.

The chain carries TRBV9 and TRBJ1-4; D remains unclear. Germline CDR1 is SGDLS and CDR2 is YYNGEE. CDR3 length: 15 amino acids. The ends were cut back, 3 bases at V and 8 bases at J, with 17 bases in the middle. CDR3 protein: CASSAGGTRREKLFF. CDR3 sequence (DNA): TGTGCCAGCAGCGCGGGAGGCACTAGGAGGGAAAAACTGTTTTTT.

This clone was seen just once. The CDR3 here is CASTGTALELFF. In DNA, the CDR3 is TGTGCCAGCACCGGGACAGCCCTGGAGCTGTTTTTT. The rearrangement joins TRBV6-5 to TRBJ2-2; TRBD1 agrees at 7 bases. J lost 10 bases, V lost 7 bases, and 6 bases had no gene match. This CDR3 spans 12 amino acids. Germline assignment: CDR1 MNHEY and CDR2 SVGAGI.

The chain joins TRBV2 to TRBJ2-4; 8 bases are shared with TRBD2. The CDR3 is 15 residues long. V lost 4 bases, J lost 2 bases, and 4 bases stayed unmatched. Germline V gene data show CDR1 as SNHLY and CDR2 as FYNNEI. CDR3 nucleotide sequence: TGTGCCAGCAGTGGGACTAGCATGACCAAAAACATTCAGTACTTC. Translation: CASSGTSMTKNIQYF.

This clone occurred a few times. The chain couples TRBV6-5 to TRBJ1-2; 7 bases agree with TRBD1. The CDR3 covers 14 residues. The V and J ends lost 7 bases and 5 bases, in that order; junction bases with no gene match: 10. Germline V gives CDR1 MNHEY, CDR2 SVGAGI. CDR3 in amino acids: CASNKGGTAYGYTF. The CDR3, as DNA: TGTGCCAGCAACAAAGGGGGGACAGCGTATGGCTACACCTTC.

Concerning this clone: This specimen includes other DNA sequences encoding the same CDR3. The genes are TRBV18 and TRBJ2-1; perhaps TRBD1 as D (6 bases). Looked up from germline, CDR1 is KGHSH and CDR2 is LQKENI. V dropped 3 bases and J dropped 2 bases, with 11 bases sitting between them. The CDR3 covers 15 residues. The DNA of the CDR3 is TGTGCCAGCTCACCCGGGCAGGGGACCTACAATGAGCAGTTCTTC. It is translated as CASSPGQGTYNEQFF.

This CDR3 is CASIAGVSSYEQYF. Here the CDR3 DNA reads TGTGCCAGCATCGCGGGGGTGAGCTCCTACGAGCAGTACTTC. The rearrangement links TRBV2 to TRBJ2-7, with 7 bases fitting TRBD2. The junction had 6 bases not matched to a gene; V was cut back by 7 bases and J by 0 bases. In germline, CDR1 is SNHLY, CDR2 FYNNEI. CDR3 size: 14 residues.

The chain joins TRBV15 to TRBJ2-7; TRBD1 matches at 9 bases. V was clipped by 0 bases and J by 4 bases; unmatched bases: 10. The CDR3 runs 17 residues. CDR1 is LNHNV, CDR2 YYDKDF, per germline (reference sequence). Here the CDR3 reads CATSRERRVQGAYEQYF. CDR3 DNA sequence: TGTGCCACCAGCAGAGAGAGGAGGGTACAGGGGGCTTACGAGCAGTACTTC.